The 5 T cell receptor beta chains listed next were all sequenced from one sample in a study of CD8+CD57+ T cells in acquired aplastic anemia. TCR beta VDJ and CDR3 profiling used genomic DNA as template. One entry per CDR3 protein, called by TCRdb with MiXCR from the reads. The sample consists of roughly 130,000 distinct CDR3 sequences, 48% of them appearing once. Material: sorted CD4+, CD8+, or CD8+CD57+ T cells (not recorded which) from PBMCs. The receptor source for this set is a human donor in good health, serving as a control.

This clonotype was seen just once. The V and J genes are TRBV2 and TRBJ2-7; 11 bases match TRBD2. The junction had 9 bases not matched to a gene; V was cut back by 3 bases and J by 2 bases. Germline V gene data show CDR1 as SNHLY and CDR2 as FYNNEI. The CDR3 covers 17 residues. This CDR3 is CASSDGSGGAVTYEQYF. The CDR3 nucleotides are TGTGCCAGCAGTGACGGTAGCGGGGGGGCCGTGACCTACGAGCAGTACTTC.

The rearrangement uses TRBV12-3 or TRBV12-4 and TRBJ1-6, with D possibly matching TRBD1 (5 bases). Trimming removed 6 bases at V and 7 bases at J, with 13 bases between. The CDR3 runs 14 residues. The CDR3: CASRVAGRNSPLHF. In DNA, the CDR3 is TGTGCCAGCAGGGTCGCAGGGAGAAATTCACCCCTCCACTTT.

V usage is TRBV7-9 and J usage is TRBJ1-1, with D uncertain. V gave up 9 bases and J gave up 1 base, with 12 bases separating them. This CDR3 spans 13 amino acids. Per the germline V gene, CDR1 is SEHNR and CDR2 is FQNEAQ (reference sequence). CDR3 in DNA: TGTGCCAGTAGTATACCTTGGAACACTGAAGCTTTCTTT. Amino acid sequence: CASSIPWNTEAFF.

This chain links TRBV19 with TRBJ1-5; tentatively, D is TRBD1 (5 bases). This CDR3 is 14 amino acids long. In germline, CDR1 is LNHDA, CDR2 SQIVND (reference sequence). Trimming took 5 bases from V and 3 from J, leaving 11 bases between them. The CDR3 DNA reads TGTGCCAGTAGTTTCGCAGGGAACAATCAGCCCCAGCATTTT. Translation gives CASSFAGNNQPQHF.

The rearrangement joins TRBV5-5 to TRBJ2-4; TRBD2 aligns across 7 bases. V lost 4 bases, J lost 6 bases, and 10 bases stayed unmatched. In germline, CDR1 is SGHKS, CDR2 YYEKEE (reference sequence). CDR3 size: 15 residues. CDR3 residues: CASSPGGGAGNIQYF. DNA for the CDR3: TGTGCCAGCAGCCCCGGGGGAGGGGCAGGAAACATTCAGTACTTC.